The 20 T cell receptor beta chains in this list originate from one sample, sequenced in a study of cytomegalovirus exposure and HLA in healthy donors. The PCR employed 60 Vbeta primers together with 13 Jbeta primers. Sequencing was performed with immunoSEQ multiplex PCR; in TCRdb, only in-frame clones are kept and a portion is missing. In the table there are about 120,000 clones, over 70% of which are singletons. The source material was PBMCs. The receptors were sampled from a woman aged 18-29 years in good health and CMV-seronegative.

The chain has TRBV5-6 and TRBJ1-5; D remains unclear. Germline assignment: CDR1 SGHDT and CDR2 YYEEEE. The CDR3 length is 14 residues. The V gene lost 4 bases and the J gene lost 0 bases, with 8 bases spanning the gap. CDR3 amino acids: CASSRGVSNQPQHF. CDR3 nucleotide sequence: TGTGCCAGCAGCCGTGGAGTTAGCAATCAGCCCCAGCATTTT.

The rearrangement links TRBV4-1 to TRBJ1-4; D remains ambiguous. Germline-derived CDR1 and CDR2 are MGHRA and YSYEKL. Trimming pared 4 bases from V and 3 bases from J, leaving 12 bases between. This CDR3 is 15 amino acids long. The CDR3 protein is CASSPLQRANEKLFF. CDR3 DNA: TGCGCCAGCAGCCCACTACAGCGGGCTAATGAAAAACTGTTTTTT.

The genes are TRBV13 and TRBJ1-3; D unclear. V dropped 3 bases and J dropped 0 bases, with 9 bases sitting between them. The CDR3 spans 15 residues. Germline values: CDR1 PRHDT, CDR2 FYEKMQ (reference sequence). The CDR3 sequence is CASSFGWVSGNTIYF. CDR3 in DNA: TGTGCCAGCAGCTTCGGGTGGGTCTCTGGAAACACCATATATTTT.

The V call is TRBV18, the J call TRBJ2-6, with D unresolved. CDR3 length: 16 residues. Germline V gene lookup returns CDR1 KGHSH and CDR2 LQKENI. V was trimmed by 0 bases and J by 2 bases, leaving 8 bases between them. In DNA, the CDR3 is TGTGCCAGCTCACCACCGCTATCTACTGGGGCCAACGTCCTGACTTTC. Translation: CASSPPLSTGANVLTF.

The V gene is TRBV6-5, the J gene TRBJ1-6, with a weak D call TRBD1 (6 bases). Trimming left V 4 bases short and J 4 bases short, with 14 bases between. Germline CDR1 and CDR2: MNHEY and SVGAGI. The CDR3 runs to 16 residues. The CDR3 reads CASSLQGLIYNSPLHF. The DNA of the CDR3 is TGTGCCAGCAGTTTACAGGGCTTAATTTATAATTCACCCCTCCACTTT.

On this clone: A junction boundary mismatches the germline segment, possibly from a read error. CDR3: CASRLDRGGRAFF. CDR3 nucleotides: TGTGCCAGCAGATTAGACAGGGGCGGTAGAGCTTTCTTT. The chain recombines TRBV7-2 with TRBJ1-1; 8 bases are a match to TRBD1. Germline CDR1 and CDR2: SGHTA and FQGNSA. The CDR3 consists of 13 residues.

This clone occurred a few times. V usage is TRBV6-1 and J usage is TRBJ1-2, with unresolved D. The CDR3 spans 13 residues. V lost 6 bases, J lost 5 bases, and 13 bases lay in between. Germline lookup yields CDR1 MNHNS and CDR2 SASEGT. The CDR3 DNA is TGTGCCAGCAGCCCGAGGGCCCGGTATGGCTACACCTTC. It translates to CASSPRARYGYTF.

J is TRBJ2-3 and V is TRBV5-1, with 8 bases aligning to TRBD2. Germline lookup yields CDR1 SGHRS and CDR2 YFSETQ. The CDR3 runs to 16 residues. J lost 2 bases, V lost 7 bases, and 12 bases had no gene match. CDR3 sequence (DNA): TGCGCCAGCTCCGGGGGGGAAATGGGTCTCACAGATACGCAGTATTTT. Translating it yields CASSGGEMGLTDTQYF. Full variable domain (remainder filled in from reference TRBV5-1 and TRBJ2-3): KAGVTQTPRYLIKTRGQQVTLSCSPISGHRSVSWYQQTPGQGLQFLFEYFSETQRNKGNFPGRFSGRQFSNSRSEMNVSTLELGDSALYLCASSGGEMGLTDTQYFGPGTRLTVL.

CDR3 protein: CASSEYAGVNTGELFF. The DNA of the CDR3 is TGTGCCAGCAGTGAATATGCGGGGGTGAACACCGGGGAGCTGTTTTTT. The gene calls are TRBV25-1 and TRBJ2-2, with 7 nucleotides matching TRBD2. This CDR3 spans 16 amino acids. The germline V gene has CDR1 MGHDK and CDR2 SYGVNS. V dropped 0 bases and J dropped 1; count of bases not matched to a gene: 2.

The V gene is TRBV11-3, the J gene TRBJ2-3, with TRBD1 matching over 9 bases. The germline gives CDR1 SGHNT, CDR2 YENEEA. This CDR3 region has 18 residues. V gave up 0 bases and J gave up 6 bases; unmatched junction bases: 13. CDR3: CASSLDRGRTGVFDTQYF. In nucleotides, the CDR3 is TGTGCCAGCAGCTTAGATCGCGGCAGGACAGGGGTTTTCGATACGCAGTATTTT.

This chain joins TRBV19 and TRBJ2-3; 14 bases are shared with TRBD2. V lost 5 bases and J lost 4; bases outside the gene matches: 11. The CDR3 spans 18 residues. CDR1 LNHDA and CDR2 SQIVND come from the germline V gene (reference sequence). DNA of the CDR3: TGTGCCAGTAGTCCCCGTGGGACTAGCGGGAGTTTGCCAGATACGCAGTATTTT. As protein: CASSPRGTSGSLPDTQYF. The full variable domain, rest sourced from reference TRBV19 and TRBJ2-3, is DGGITQSPKYLFRKEGQNVTLSCEQNLNHDAMYWYRQDPGQGLRLIYYSQIVNDFQKGDIAEGYSVSREKKESFPLTVTSAQKNPTAFYLCASSPRGTSGSLPDTQYFGPGTRLTVL.

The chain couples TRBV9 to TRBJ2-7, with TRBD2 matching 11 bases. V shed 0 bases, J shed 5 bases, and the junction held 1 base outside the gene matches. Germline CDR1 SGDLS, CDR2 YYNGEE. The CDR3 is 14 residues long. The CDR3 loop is CASSVGGLADEQYF. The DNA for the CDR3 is TGTGCCAGCAGCGTAGGGGGACTAGCGGACGAGCAGTACTTC.

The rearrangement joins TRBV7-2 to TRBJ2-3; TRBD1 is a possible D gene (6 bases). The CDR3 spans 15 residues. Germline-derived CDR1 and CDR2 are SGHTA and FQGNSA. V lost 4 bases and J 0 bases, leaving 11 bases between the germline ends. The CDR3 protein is CASSYNRVSTDTQYF. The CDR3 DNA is TGTGCCAGCAGCTACAACAGGGTTAGCACAGATACGCAGTATTTT.

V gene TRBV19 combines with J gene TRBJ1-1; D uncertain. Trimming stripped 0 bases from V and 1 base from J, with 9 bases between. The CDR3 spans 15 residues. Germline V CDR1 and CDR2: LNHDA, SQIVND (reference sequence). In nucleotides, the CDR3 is TGTGCCAGTAGTATAGATCGTGGCAGGAACACTGAAGCTTTCTTT. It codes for CASSIDRGRNTEAFF. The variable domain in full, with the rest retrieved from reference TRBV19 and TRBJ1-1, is DGGITQSPKYLFRKEGQNVTLSCEQNLNHDAMYWYRQDPGQGLRLIYYSQIVNDFQKGDIAEGYSVSREKKESFPLTVTSAQKNPTAFYLCASSIDRGRNTEAFFGQGTRLTVV.

The CDR3 sequence: CAWVRQGRTLNTEAFF. CDR3 nucleotide sequence: TGTGCCTGGGTACGACAGGGACGCACATTGAACACTGAAGCTTTCTTT. The chain combines TRBV30 with TRBJ1-1; 7 nucleotides align to TRBD1. The germline V gene encodes CDR1 GTSNPN and CDR2 SVGIG (reference sequence). This CDR3 spans 16 amino acids. The ends lost 5 bases at V and 0 bases at J; junction bases unmatched: 12.

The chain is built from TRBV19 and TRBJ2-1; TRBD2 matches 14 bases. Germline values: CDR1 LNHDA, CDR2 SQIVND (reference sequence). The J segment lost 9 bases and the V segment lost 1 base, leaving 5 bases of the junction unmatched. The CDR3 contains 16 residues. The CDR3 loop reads CASSIGLAGGQGEQFF. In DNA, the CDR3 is TGTGCCAGTAGTATAGGACTAGCGGGAGGGCAGGGTGAGCAGTTCTTC.

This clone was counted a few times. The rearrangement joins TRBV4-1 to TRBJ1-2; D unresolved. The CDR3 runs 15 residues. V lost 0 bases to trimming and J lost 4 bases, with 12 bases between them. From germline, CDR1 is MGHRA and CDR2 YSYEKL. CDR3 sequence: CASSQDWEGGYGYTF. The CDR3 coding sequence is TGCGCCAGCAGCCAAGATTGGGAGGGCGGCTATGGCTACACCTTC.

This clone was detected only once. CDR3 region: CASSLVAGEVYEQYF. CDR3 nucleotides: TGCGCCAGCAGCTTGGTAGCGGGAGAAGTTTACGAGCAGTACTTC. V is TRBV5-1 and J is TRBJ2-5, with TRBD2 identical over 9 bases. The J call may not be correct, given that the DNA end is closer to TRBJ2-7. Germline lookup yields CDR1 SGHRS and CDR2 YFSETQ. The CDR3 spans 15 residues.

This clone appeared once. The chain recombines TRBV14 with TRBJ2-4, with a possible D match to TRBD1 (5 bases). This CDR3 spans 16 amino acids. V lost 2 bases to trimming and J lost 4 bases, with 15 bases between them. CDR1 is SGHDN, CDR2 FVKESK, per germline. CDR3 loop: CASSQPAGLGKNIQYF. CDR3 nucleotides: TGTGCCAGCAGCCAACCTGCAGGGTTGGGTAAAAACATTCAGTACTTC. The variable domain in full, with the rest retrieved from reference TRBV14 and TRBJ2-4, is EAGVTQFPSHSVIEKGQTVTLRCDPISGHDNLYWYRRVMGKEIKFLLHFVKESKQDESGMPNNRFLAERTGGTYSTLKVQPAELEDSGVYFCASSQPAGLGKNIQYFGAGTRLSVL.

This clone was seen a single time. The CDR3 nucleotides read TGTGCCAGCAGCTTGTACAGGGCCGGGGAGCTGTTTTTT. Protein sequence: CASSLYRAGELFF. The rearrangement uses TRBV5-6 and TRBJ2-2; a weak D match, TRBD1 (6 bases). This CDR3 region has 13 residues. Germline loops: CDR1 SGHDT, CDR2 YYEEEE. Trimming pared 1 base from V and 6 bases from J, leaving 7 bases between.